Listed here are 7 T cell receptor beta chains from one sample, sequenced in a study of blood T cells in healthy people across ages. A second PCR of 7 to 11 cycles used a sample-barcoded 5' primer and a J-beta primer mix. Each CDR3 protein is one row after TCRdb ran MiXCR on the 5' RACE reads. The table records around 750,000 distinct CDR3 sequences, roughly 53% of them present only once. The material sequenced was blood. The receptors shown here come from a man aged 80 or over in good health.

This clonotype was counted a few times. V is TRBV25-1 and J is TRBJ2-3; tentatively, D is TRBD2 (5 bases). V was pared by 6 bases and J by 0 bases, with 22 bases between. There are 18 residues in the CDR3. Looked up from germline, CDR1 is MGHDK and CDR2 is SYGVNS. CDR3: CASSEGTAKFVSTDTQYF. Written as DNA, the CDR3 is TGTGCCAGCAGCGAGGGTACAGCTAAGTTCGTAAGCACAGATACGCAGTATTTT.

V is TRBV12-3 or TRBV12-4 and J is TRBJ2-6; D remains unclear. CDR3 length: 13 amino acids. The V end lost 11 bases, the J end lost 4 bases, and 12 bases lay between the germline ends. CDR3 region: CAGLRAGANVLTF. The DNA for the CDR3 is TGTGCCGGCCTGAGAGCAGGGGCCAACGTCCTGACTTTC.

V usage is TRBV20-1 and J usage is TRBJ2-1; 12 bases are a match to TRBD1. The CDR3 contains 13 residues. After removal of 3 bases from V and 9 bases from J, the junction contained 3 bases not matched to a gene. Per the germline V gene, CDR1 is DFQATT and CDR2 is SNEGSKA (reference sequence). The CDR3 region has the DNA TGCAGTGCTAGGGGGACAGGGGGCGGTGAGCAGTTCTTC. The encoded protein is CSARGTGGGEQFF.

The chain couples TRBV10-2 to TRBJ2-1; TRBD2 agrees at 13 bases. Germline V CDR1 and CDR2: WSHSY, SAAADI. V gave up 2 bases and J gave up 1 base; unmatched junction bases: 8. CDR3 size: 19 residues. CDR3 sequence reads: CASSETGLAGVRSYNEQFF. The CDR3 nucleotides read TGCGCCAGCAGTGAGACAGGACTAGCGGGAGTAAGGTCCTACAATGAGCAGTTCTTC.

The rearrangement joins TRBV13 to TRBJ1-2; 7 bases align to TRBD1. The CDR3 is 16 amino acids. V dropped 3 bases and J dropped 8; count of bases not matched to a gene: 15. The germline V gene encodes CDR1 PRHDT and CDR2 FYEKMQ (reference sequence). The CDR3, as DNA: TGTGCCAGCAGCTTCGGTAGACAGGGTACGGAAGGCGGCTACACCTTC. Its protein product is CASSFGRQGTEGGYTF.

The chain couples TRBV14 to TRBJ2-3, with D hard to call. The V gene's germline CDR1 is SGHDN and CDR2 FVKESK. The V gene lost 0 bases and the J gene lost 3 bases, with 10 bases spanning the gap. The CDR3 contains 15 residues. CDR3 DNA sequence: TGTGCCAGCAGCCAAGAGATCCTGGGGACAGATACGCAGTATTTT. Amino acids: CASSQEILGTDTQYF.

The chain links TRBV7-3 to TRBJ2-5, with TRBD2 matching over 8 bases. The CDR3 sequence is 15 residues long. V lost 6 bases to trimming and J lost 2 bases; unmatched junction nucleotides: 8. Looked up from germline, CDR1 is SGHTA and CDR2 is FQGTGA. The CDR3 DNA reads as TGTGCCAGCAGTAATAGCGGGGTTGGGCAAGAGACCCAGTACTTC. Protein sequence: CASSNSGVGQETQYF.